The 9 T cell receptor beta chains below come from one sample, sequenced in a study of Tregs in tolerant kidney transplant recipients. The data were produced by immunoSEQ multiplex PCR, yet TCRdb's version contains in-frame clones alone and is incomplete. The repertoire holds about 110,000 clones, roughly 89% seen once, with roughly 0.31% in the top ten. Specimen: CD4+ T cells from blood, collected before the transplant. All receptors derive from a human donor who received a combined kidney and bone marrow transplant.

The chain has TRBV19 and TRBJ2-7, with D possibly matching TRBD2 (6 bases). Trimming pared 5 bases from V and 2 bases from J, leaving 16 bases between. CDR1 LNHDA and CDR2 SQIVND come from the germline V gene (reference sequence). This CDR3 is 15 amino acids long. The CDR3 loop is CASSSKRVNAYEQYF. DNA for the CDR3: TGTGCCAGTAGTTCCAAGCGGGTCAACGCCTACGAGCAGTACTTC.

This chain links TRBV19 with TRBJ2-6; 8 bases align to TRBD1. Per germline, CDR1 LNHDA and CDR2 SQIVND (reference sequence). J lost 0 bases, V lost 5 bases, and 9 bases had no gene match. The CDR3 spans 18 residues. The chain's CDR3 is CASSLRDRRSSGANVLTF. The CDR3 DNA reads as TGTGCCAGTAGTCTACGGGACAGGCGAAGCTCTGGGGCCAACGTCCTGACTTTC.

The chain couples TRBV27 to TRBJ2-7; tentative D call: TRBD2 (5 bases). V was clipped by 7 bases and J by 3 bases, with 10 bases between them. Germline CDR1 and CDR2: MNHEY and SMNVEV (reference sequence). This CDR3 is built from 12 residues. CDR3 protein: CASTLRDYEQYF. The DNA for the CDR3 is TGTGCCAGCACCCTCCGGGACTACGAGCAGTACTTC.

This sequence joins TRBV4-1 and TRBJ2-7; D may be TRBD2 (6 bases). The CDR3 extends over 15 amino acids. V was shortened by 4 bases and J by 4 bases, with 17 bases between the two germline ends. The germline CDR1 and CDR2 sequences are MGHRA and YSYEKL. CDR3 coding DNA: TGCGCCAGCAGCCTGTCCGGGAGAGGAGTTTACGAGCAGTACTTC. The encoded protein is CASSLSGRGVYEQYF.

V usage is TRBV5-6 and J usage is TRBJ2-2; TRBD1 aligns across 8 bases. From germline, CDR1 is SGHDT and CDR2 YYEEEE. V shed 7 bases and J 2 bases; nucleotides not matched to a gene: 7. The CDR3 spans 15 residues. CDR3 nucleotide sequence: TGTGCCAGCCGATGGACAGGGCCCAACACCGGGGAGCTGTTTTTT. It is translated as CASRWTGPNTGELFF.

The CDR3 protein is CASRATITGELFF. The DNA for the CDR3 is TGTGCCAGCAGAGCGACGATCACCGGGGAGCTGTTTTTT. The V gene is TRBV6-6, the J gene TRBJ2-2; no firm D call. Germline CDR1 reads MNHNY; CDR2 reads SVGAGI (reference sequence). Trimming removed 6 bases from V and 4 bases from J, with 9 bases in between. This CDR3 has 13 amino acids.

This chain uses TRBV30 with TRBJ1-4; D ambiguous. This CDR3 region has 15 residues. V was clipped by 0 bases and J by 3 bases, with 11 bases between them. The V gene's germline CDR1 is GTSNPN and CDR2 SVGIG (reference sequence). CDR3 in DNA: TGTGCCTGGAGTGTGAGGGTGGCGTCTAATGAAAAACTGTTTTTT. Translating it yields CAWSVRVASNEKLFF.

This clone was recorded only once. V and J are TRBV29-1 and TRBJ2-3, with a possible D match to TRBD2 (7 bases). This CDR3 region has 13 residues. The V end was cut by 3 bases, the J end by 2 bases, with 9 bases between. The V gene's germline CDR1 is SQVTM and CDR2 ANQGSEA. CDR3 sequence (DNA): TGCAGCGTTGAGGGGGGGGCCACAGATACGCAGTATTTT. This gives the protein CSVEGGATDTQYF.

This chain uses TRBV11-2 with TRBJ2-1; 7 nucleotides agree with TRBD2. This CDR3 is built from 16 residues. The J segment lost 3 bases and the V segment lost 5 bases, leaving 10 bases of the junction unmatched. Germline V CDR1 and CDR2: SGHAT, FQNNGV. In nucleotides, the CDR3 is TGTGCCAGCAGCCCCATGGCAGCGGGACTCTACAATGAGCAGTTCTTC. Its translation is CASSPMAAGLYNEQFF.